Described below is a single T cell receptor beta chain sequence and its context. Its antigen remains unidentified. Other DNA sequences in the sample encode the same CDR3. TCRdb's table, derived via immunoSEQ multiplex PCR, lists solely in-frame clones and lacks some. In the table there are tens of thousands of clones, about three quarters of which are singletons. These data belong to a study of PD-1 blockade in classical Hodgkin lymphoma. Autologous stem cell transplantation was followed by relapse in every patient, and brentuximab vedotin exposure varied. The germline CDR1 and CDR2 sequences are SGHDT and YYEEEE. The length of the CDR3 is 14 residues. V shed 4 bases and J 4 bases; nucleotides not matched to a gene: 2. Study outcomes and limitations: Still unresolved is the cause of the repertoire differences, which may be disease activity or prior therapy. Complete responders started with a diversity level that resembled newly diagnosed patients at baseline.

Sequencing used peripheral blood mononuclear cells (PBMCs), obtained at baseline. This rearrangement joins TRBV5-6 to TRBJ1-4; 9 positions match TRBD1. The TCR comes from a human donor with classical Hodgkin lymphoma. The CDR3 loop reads CASSPGQGNEKLFF. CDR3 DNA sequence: TGTGCCAGCAGCCCGGGACAGGGTAATGAAAAACTGTTTTTT. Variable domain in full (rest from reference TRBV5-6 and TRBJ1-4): DAGVTQSPTHLIKTRGQQVTLRCSPKSGHDTVSWYQQALGQGPQFIFQYYEEEERQRGNFPDRFSGHQFPNYSSELNVNALLLGDSALYLCASSPGQGNEKLFFGSGTQLSVL.